This TCR beta chain derives from a study of OX40 agonist ivuxolimab in advanced cancers. This CDR3 contains 17 residues. V gave up 0 bases and J gave up 1 base; unmatched junction bases: 9. Germline V lookup: CDR1 SGHTS, CDR2 YDEGEE. Measured with immunoSEQ multiplex PCR; TCRdb has only the in-frame clones, and not every one. The table records around 56,000 clones, around 81% of them present only once. The rearrangement joins TRBV5-8 to TRBJ2-5; TRBD2 aligns across 7 bases. The input for sequencing was CD4+ or CD8+ T cells sorted from blood, taken in a trial of the OX40 agonist ivuxolimab. The sequence was obtained from an adult with an advanced solid tumor such as melanoma, head and neck, liver or kidney cancer. CDR3 nucleotides: TGTGCCAGCAGCTTGGGAGGCGGGAGTCTCGTCCAAGAGACCCAGTACTTC. This sequence encodes CASSLGGGSLVQETQYF.